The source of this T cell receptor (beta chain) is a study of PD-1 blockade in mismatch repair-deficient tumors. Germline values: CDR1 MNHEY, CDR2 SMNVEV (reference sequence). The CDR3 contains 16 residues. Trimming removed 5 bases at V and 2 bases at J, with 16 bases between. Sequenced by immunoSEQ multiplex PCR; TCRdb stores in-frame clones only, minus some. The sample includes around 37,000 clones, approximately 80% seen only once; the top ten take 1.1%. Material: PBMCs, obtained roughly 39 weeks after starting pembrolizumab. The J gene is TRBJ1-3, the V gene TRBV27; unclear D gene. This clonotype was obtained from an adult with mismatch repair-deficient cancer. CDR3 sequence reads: CASSPREGGPGNTIYF. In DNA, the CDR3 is TGTGCCAGCAGTCCCCGGGAGGGAGGCCCTGGAAACACCATATATTTT.